This TCR beta chain was observed in a study of blood T cell repertoires in COVID-19. The repertoire was sequenced with immunoSEQ multiplex PCR; TCRdb's copy has only in-frame clones and lacks some. This table has roughly 70,000 clones, over 80% appearing once. The CDR3 spans 17 residues. Germline CDR1 and CDR2: LGHDT and YNNKEL (reference sequence). After removal of 4 bases from V and 5 bases from J, the junction contained 11 bases not matched to a gene. Sequencing was carried out using peripheral blood. The receptor was derived from a woman of 80 years or more with active COVID-19. This chain links TRBV3-1 (or the pseudogene TRBV3-2) with TRBJ2-5, with 12 bases aligning to TRBD1. CDR3 region: CASSPGFRDRGRETQYF. The CDR3 DNA sequence: TGTGCCAGCAGCCCAGGATTCCGGGACAGGGGGCGGGAGACCCAGTACTTC.